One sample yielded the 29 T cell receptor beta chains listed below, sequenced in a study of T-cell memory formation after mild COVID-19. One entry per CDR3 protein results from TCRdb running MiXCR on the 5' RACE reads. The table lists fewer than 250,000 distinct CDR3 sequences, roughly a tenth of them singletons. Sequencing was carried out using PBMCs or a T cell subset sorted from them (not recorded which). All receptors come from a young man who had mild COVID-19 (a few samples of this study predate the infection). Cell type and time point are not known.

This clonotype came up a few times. CDR3 DNA: TGCGCCAGCAGCAGAACAGGGGGGTCCTCCTACGAGCAGTACTTC. It specifies CASSRTGGSSYEQYF. This chain uses TRBV5-1 with TRBJ2-7; 8 nucleotides agree with TRBD1. The germline CDR1 and CDR2 sequences are SGHRS and YFSETQ. V lost 4 bases, J lost 0 bases, and 6 bases stayed unmatched. The CDR3 extends over 15 amino acids.

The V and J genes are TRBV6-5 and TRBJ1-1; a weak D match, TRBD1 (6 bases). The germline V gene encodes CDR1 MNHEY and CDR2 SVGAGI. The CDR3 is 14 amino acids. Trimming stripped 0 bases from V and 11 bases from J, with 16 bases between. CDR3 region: CASSYSGQGLVAFF. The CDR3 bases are TGTGCCAGCAGTTACTCCGGCCAGGGGCTTGTGGCTTTCTTT.

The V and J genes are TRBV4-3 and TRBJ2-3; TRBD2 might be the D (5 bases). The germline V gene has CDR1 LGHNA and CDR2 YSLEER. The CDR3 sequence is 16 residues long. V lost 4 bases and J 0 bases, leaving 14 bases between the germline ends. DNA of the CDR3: TGCGCCAGCAGCCCGAGGAGAGGGCAAAGCACAGATACGCAGTATTTT. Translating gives CASSPRRGQSTDTQYF.

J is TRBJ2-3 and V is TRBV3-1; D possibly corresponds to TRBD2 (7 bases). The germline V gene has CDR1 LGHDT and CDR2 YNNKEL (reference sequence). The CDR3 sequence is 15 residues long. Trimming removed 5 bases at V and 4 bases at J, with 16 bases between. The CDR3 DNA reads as TGTGCCAGCAGCTCACTGACGGGGGGCTCAGATACGCAGTATTTT. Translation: CASSSLTGGSDTQYF.

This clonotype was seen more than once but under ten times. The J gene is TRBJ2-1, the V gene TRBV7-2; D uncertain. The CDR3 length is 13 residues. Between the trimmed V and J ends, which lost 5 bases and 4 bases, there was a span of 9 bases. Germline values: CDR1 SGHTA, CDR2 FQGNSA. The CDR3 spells CASSNLVYNEQFF. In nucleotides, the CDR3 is TGTGCCAGCAGCAACCTCGTATACAATGAGCAGTTCTTC.

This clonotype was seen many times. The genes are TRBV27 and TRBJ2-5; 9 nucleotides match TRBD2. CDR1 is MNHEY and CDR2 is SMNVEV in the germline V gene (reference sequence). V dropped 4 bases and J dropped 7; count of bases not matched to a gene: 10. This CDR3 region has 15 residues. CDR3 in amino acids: CASSSGVAGVVTQYF. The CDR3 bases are TGTGCCAGCAGTTCCGGGGTAGCGGGGGTAGTGACCCAGTACTTC.

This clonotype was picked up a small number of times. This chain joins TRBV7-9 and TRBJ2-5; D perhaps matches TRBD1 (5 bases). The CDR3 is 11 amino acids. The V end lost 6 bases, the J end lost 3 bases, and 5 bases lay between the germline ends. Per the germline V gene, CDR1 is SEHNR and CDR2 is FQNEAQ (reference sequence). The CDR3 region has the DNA TGTGCCAGCAGACAGGAAGAGACCCAGTACTTC. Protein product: CASRQEETQYF.

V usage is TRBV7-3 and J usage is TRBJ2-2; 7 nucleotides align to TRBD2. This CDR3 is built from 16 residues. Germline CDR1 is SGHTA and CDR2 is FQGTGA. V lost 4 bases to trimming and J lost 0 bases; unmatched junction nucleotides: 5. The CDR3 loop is CASSWYGGSNTGELFF. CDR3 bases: TGTGCCAGCAGCTGGTACGGGGGGTCGAACACCGGGGAGCTGTTTTTT.

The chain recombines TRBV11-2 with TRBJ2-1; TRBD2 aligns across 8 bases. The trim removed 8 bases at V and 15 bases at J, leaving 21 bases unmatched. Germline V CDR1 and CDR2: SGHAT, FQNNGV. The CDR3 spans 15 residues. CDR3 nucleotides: TGTGCCAGCCGATTTACTAGCGGACAGACGATAAAAACGTTCTTC. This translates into CASRFTSGQTIKTFF.

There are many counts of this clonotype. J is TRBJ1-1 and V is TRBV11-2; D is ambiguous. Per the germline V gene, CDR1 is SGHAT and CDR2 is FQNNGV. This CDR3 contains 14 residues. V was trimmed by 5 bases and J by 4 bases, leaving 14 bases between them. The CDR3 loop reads CASSNGPRITEAFF. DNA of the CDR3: TGTGCCAGCAGCAACGGACCGCGAATCACTGAAGCTTTCTTT.

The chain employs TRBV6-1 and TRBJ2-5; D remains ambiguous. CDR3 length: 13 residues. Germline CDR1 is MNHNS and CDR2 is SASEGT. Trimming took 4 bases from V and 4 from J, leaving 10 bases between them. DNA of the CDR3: TGTGCCAGCAGTGCGACTCCTCGAGAGACCCAGTACTTC. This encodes CASSATPRETQYF.

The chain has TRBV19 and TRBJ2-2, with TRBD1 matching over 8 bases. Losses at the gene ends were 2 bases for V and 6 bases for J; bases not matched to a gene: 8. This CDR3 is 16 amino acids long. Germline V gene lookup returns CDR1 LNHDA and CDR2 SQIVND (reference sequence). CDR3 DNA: TGTGCCAGTAGTATAAGTGCGACAGGGGCTCCCGGGGAGCTGTTTTTT. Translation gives CASSISATGAPGELFF.

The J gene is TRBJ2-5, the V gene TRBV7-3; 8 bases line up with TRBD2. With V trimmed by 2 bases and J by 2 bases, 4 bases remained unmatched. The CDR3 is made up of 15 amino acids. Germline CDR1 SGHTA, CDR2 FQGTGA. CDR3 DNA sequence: TGTGCCAGCAGCTTATTTGCGGGGGGACAAGAGACCCAGTACTTC. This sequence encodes CASSLFAGGQETQYF.

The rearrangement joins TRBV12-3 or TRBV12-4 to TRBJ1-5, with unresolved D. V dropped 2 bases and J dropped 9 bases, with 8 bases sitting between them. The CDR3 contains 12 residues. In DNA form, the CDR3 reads TGTGCCAGCAGTTTAAGGGCGGGGCCCCAGCATTTT. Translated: CASSLRAGPQHF.

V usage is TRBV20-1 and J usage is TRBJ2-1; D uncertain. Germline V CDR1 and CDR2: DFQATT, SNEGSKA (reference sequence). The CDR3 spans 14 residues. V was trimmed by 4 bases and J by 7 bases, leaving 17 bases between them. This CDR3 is CSATPGRNTNEQFF. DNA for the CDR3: TGCAGTGCTACCCCTGGCCGGAACACTAATGAGCAGTTCTTC.

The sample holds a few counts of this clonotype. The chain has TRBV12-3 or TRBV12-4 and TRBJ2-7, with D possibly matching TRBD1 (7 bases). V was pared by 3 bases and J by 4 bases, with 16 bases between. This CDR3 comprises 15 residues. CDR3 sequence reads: CASSFGPRGTYEQYF. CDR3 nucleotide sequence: TGTGCCAGCAGTTTCGGCCCCAGGGGGACTTACGAGCAGTACTTC.

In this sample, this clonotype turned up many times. The CDR3: CTSGGADNEQFF. The CDR3 DNA follows: TGCACTAGCGGGGGGGCCGACAATGAGCAGTTCTTC. The chain has TRBV20-1 and TRBJ2-1; 12 nucleotides agree with TRBD2. The CDR3 loop spans 12 amino acids. CDR1 and CDR2 (germline): DFQATT, SNEGSKA (reference sequence).

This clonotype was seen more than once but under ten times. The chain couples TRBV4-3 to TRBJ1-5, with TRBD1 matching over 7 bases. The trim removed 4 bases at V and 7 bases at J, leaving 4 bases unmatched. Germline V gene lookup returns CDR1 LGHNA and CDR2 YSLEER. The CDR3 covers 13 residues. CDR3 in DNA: TGCGCCAGCAGCCGCGACAGGGAGCAGCCCCAGCATTTT. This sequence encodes CASSRDREQPQHF.

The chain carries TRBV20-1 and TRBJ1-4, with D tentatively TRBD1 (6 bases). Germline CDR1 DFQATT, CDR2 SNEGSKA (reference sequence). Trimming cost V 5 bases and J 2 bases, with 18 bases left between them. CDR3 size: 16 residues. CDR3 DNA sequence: TGCAGTGCTCCGGATCCCAGGGGCTCGACTAATGAAAAACTGTTTTTT. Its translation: CSAPDPRGSTNEKLFF.

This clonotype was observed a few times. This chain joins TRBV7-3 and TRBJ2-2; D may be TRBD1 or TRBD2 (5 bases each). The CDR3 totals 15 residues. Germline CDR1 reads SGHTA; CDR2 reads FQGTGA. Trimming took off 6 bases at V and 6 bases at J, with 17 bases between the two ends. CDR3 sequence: CASRPNGARPGELFF. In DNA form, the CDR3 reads TGTGCCAGCAGGCCGAACGGGGCCCGGCCCGGGGAGCTGTTTTTT.

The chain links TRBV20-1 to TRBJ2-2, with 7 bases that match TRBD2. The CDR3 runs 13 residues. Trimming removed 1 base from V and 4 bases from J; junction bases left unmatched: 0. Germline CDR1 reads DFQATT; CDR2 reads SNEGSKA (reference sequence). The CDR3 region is CSARGGGTGELFF. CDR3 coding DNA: TGCAGTGCTAGAGGCGGGGGCACCGGGGAGCTGTTTTTT.

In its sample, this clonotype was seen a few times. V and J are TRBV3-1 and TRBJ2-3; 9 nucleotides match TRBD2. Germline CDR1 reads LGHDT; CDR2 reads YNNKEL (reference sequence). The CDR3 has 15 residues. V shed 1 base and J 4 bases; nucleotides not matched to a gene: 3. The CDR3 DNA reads TGTGCCAGCAGCCAAGTTATAGCGGGGGCAGATACGCAGTATTTT. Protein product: CASSQVIAGADTQYF.

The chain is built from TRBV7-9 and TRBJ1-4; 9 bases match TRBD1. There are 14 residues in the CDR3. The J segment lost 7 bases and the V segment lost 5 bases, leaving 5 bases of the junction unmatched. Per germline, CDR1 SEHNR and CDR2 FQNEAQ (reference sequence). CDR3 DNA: TGTGCCAGCAGCCTGGACAGGGGTGCTGAAAAACTGTTTTTT. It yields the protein CASSLDRGAEKLFF.

This CDR3 is CASAVGGEAYYGYTF. DNA for the CDR3: TGTGCCAGCGCCGTGGGGGGGGAGGCGTACTATGGCTACACCTTC. The chain couples TRBV7-8 to TRBJ1-2; a weak D match, TRBD1 (5 bases). V dropped 8 bases and J dropped 3 bases, with 19 bases sitting between them. The CDR3 spans 15 residues. Germline lookup yields CDR1 SGHVS and CDR2 FQNEAQ. Full variable domain (outside the CDR3, taken from reference TRBV7-8 and TRBJ1-2): GAGVSQSPRYKVAKRGQDVALRCDPISGHVSLFWYQQALGQGPEFLTYFQNEAQLDKSGLPSDRFFAERPEGSVSTLKIQRTQQEDSAVYLCASAVGGEAYYGYTFGSGTRLTVV.

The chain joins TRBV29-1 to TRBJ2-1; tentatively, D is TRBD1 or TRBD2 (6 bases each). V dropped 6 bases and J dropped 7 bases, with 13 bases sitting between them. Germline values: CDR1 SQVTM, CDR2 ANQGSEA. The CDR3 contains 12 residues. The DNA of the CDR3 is TGCAGCGTCCATCGGGGGCGGAATGAGCAGTTCTTC. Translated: CSVHRGRNEQFF.

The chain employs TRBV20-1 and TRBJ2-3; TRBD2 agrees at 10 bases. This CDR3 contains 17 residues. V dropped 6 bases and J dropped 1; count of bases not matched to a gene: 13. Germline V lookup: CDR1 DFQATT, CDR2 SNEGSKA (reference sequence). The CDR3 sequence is CSARWASGGRRTDTQYF. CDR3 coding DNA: TGCAGTGCACGATGGGCTAGCGGGGGTCGACGCACAGATACGCAGTATTTT.

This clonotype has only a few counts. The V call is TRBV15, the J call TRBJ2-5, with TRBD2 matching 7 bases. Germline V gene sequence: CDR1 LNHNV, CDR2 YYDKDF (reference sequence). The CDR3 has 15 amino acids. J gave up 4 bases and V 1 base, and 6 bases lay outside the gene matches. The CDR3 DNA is TGTGCCACCAGCAGAGGGGGAGGGAGGGGAGAGACCCAGTACTTC. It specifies CATSRGGGRGETQYF.

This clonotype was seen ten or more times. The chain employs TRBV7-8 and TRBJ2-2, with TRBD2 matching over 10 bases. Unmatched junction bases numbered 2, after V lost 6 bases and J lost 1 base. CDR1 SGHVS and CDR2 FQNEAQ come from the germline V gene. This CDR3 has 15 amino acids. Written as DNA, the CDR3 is TGTGCCAGCAGAGTAGCGGGGGGGAACACCGGGGAGCTGTTTTTT. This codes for CASRVAGGNTGELFF.

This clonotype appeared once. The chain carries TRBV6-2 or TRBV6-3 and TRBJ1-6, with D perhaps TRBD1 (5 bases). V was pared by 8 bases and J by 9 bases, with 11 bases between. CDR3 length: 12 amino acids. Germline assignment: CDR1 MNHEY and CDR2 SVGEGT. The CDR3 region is CASCQGASPLHF. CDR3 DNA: TGTGCCAGCTGCCAGGGCGCTTCACCCCTCCACTTT.